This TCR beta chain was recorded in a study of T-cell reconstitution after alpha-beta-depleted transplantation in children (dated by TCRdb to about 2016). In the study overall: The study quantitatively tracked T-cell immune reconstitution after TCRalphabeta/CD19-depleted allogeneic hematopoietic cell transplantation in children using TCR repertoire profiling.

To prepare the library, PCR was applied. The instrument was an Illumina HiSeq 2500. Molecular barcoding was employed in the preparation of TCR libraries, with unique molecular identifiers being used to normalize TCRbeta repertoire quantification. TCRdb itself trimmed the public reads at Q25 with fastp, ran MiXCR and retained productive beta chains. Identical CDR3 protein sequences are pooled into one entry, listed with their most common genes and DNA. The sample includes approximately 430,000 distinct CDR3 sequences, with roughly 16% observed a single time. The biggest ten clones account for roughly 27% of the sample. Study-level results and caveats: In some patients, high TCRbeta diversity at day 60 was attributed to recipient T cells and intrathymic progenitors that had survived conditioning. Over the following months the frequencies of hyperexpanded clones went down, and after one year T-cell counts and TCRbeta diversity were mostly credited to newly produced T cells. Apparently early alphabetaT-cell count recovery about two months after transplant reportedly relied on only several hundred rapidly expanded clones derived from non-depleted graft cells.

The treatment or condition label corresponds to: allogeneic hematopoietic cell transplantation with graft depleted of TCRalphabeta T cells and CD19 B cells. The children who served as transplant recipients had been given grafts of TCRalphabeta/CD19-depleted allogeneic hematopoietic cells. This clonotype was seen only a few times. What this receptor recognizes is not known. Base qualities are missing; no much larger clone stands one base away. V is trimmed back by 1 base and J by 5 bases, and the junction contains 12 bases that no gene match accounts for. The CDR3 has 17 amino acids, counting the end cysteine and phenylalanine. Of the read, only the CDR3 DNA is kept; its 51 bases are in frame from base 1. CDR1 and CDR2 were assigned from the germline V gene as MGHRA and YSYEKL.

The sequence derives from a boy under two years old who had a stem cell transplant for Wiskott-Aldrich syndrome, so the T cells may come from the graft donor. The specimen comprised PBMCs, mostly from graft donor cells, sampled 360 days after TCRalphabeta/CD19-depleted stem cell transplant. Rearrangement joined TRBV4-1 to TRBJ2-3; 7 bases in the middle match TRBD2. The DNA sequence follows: TGCGCCAGCAGCCAAGCCCTAAGAGCGGGGATTGGAGATACGCAGTATTTT. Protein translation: CASSQALRAGIGDTQYF.